These T cell receptor beta chains were read from a single sample in a study of T cell repertoires in cytomegalovirus infection. TCRdb reprocessed the reads with MiXCR, giving one entry per CDR3 protein. The data contain 200,000 or so distinct CDR3 sequences, roughly 27% of them seen just once; the ten biggest clones take up around 29%. The sequenced material came from PBMCs. Receptor source: a human donor in good health (CMV status not recorded). Some clones in this sample may be carry-over from other donors' samples. The CDR3 runs from the conserved cysteine through the conserved F or W. The D gene is left open where the match is weak. Clone size is given for some rows only: seen once, a few or many times, or a class if the clone is expanded.

clone_size d_call j_call v_call cdr3_nt cdr3_aa
NA TRBD1 TRBJ1-5 TRBV20-1 TGCAGTGCAGAAGACAGGGGGGTCAATCAGCCCCAGCATTTT CSAEDRGVNQPQHF
NA TRBD1 TRBJ2-7 TRBV5-4 TGTGCCAGCGCTCGGACAGGAGAGTATTACGAGCAGTACTTC CASARTGEYYEQYF
few TRBD1 TRBJ2-3 TRBV7-8 TGTGCCAGCAGCTTAGGGGACAGGGCGAGCACAGATACGCAGTATTTT CASSLGDRASTDTQYF
once TRBD2 TRBJ2-1 TRBV5-1 TGCGCCAGCAGCTTGGGACTAGCGGTCGCGTACAATGAGCAGTTCTTC CASSLGLAVAYNEQFF
NA TRBD1 TRBJ1-2 TRBV5-1 TGCGCCAGCAGCGGGGGCAGGGGGGCGGACTATGGCTACACCTTC CASSGGRGADYGYTF
NA NA TRBJ1-3 TRBV7-2 TGTGCCAGCAGCTTAGCCAATTCTTTCTCTGGAAACACCATATATTTT CASSLANSFSGNTIYF
NA NA TRBJ2-4 TRBV6-1 TGTGCCAGCAGTGAAGCTCTACAGGGTATAAACATTCAGTACTTC CASSEALQGINIQYF
NA NA TRBJ1-5 TRBV29-1 TGCAGCTGGGGGGCAGGGGGCAATCAGCCCCAGCATTTT CSWGAGGNQPQHF
few NA TRBJ2-7 TRBV10-3 TGTGCCATCAGAAGAGGGGCGGGTAGGTCCTACGAGCAGTACTTC CAIRRGAGRSYEQYF
few NA TRBJ1-2 TRBV7-9 TGTGCCAGCAGCTATGGGGTTGACTATGGCTACACCTTC CASSYGVDYGYTF
NA TRBD2 TRBJ2-5 TRBV6-6 TGTGCCAGCAGTTCGCGGGAGGGGGGGACGGAGACCCAGTACTTC CASSSREGGTETQYF
few NA TRBJ1-5 TRBV7-9 TGTGCCAGCAGCTCCTTCAGGACCGGGGAGGGCAATCAGCCCCAGCATTTT CASSSFRTGEGNQPQHF
NA NA TRBJ2-2 TRBV2 TGTGCCAGCAGTACAATTCCGGGACATGAAGACACCGGGGAGCTGTTTTTT CASSTIPGHEDTGELFF
NA TRBD1 TRBJ1-1 TRBV18 TGTGCCAGCTCGGAACGGACAGGGCTGAACACTGAAGCTTTCTTT CASSERTGLNTEAFF
few TRBD1 TRBJ1-2 TRBV18 TGTGCCAGCTCACGAACGGGACAGGGGAACTATGGCTACACCTTC CASSRTGQGNYGYTF
once NA TRBJ1-2 TRBV20-1 TGCAGTGCTAGAGATAGCGGGGTGATATATGGCTACACCTTC CSARDSGVIYGYTF
NA TRBD1 TRBJ1-1 TRBV7-2 TGTGCCAGCAGTCTGTCATCCGGGACAGGGGGAAAGACTGAAGCTTTCTTT CASSLSSGTGGKTEAFF
NA NA TRBJ1-1 TRBV7-2 TGTGCCAGCAGCCCAGGGATAGTGAACACTGAAGCTTTCTTT CASSPGIVNTEAFF
many TRBD2 TRBJ2-7 TRBV7-2 TGTGCCAGCAGCTTAGAAGGACTAGCGGGGAGGTACGAGCAGTACTTC CASSLEGLAGRYEQYF
NA TRBD2 TRBJ2-7 TRBV7-9 TGTGCCAGCGGATCTAGCGGGGGGAAATACGAGCAGTACTTC CASGSSGGKYEQYF
many NA TRBJ1-1 TRBV7-2 TGTGCCAGCAGCTGGGATTTAATGAACACTGAAGCTTTCTTT CASSWDLMNTEAFF
NA NA TRBJ2-7 TRBV5-5 TGTGCCAGCAGCTTGAATACAGGAGGGTTCTACGAGCAGTACTTC CASSLNTGGFYEQYF
NA NA TRBJ1-5 TRBV29-1 TGCAGTATTCTTACGAACAGCCCAAATCAGCCCCAGCATTTT CSILTNSPNQPQHF
NA NA TRBJ2-1 TRBV7-2 TGTGCCCTCGGGGGGCCGCCCCTGAATGAGCAGTTCTTC CALGGPPLNEQFF
few NA TRBJ2-7 TRBV7-8 TGTGCCAGCAGCTTATCTAGGGTGGAGCAGTACTTC CASSLSRVEQYF
many NA TRBJ2-7 TRBV7-2 TGTGCCAGCACCAAAGGACTGAACTACGAGCAGTACTTC CASTKGLNYEQYF
few NA TRBJ2-5 TRBV20-1 TGCAGTGCCTTACGAACGGAGACCCAGTACTTC CSALRTETQYF
NA NA TRBJ1-1 TRBV7-2 TGTGCCAGCAGCCTTGATCAGGGTTACACTGAAGCTTTCTTT CASSLDQGYTEAFF
NA TRBD1 TRBJ1-4 TRBV7-8 TGTGCCAGCAGTGAGGGGGCAGTTACTAATGAAAAACTGTTTTTT CASSEGAVTNEKLFF
many NA TRBJ2-7 TRBV7-2 TGTGCCAGCAGCTATACGCAATCCAGGGGCTACGAGCAGTACTTC CASSYTQSRGYEQYF
NA TRBD1 TRBJ1-1 TRBV7-2 TGTGCCAGCAGCTGGAACTCAGGGGGGAACACTGAAGCTTTCTTT CASSWNSGGNTEAFF
NA TRBD1 TRBJ1-1 TRBV6-2/TRBV6-3 TGTGCCAGTAGACAGGGGAACACTGAAGCTTTCTTT CASRQGNTEAFF
few TRBD1 TRBJ1-4 TRBV19 TGTGCCAGTAAGGAAGCGGGGACAGCGAATGAAAAACTGTTTTTT CASKEAGTANEKLFF
NA NA TRBJ2-3 TRBV7-3 TGTGCCAGCAGCTTATTAGGGGGTAACACAGATACGCAGTATTTT CASSLLGGNTDTQYF
NA NA TRBJ2-1 TRBV7-2 TGTGCCAGCAGCTTAGCGCAAAACGGGGAGCAGTTCTTC CASSLAQNGEQFF
NA NA TRBJ1-6 TRBV2 TGTGCCAGCAGGGTCACCGGGTCCTATAATTCACCCCTCCACTTT CASRVTGSYNSPLHF
few NA TRBJ1-1 TRBV18 TGTGCCAGCTCACCCTCCCCGGGGACTGAAGCTTTCTTT CASSPSPGTEAFF
many NA TRBJ1-1 TRBV20-1 TGCAGTGCTAGAGTATTAAGGGTATACAACACTGAAGCTTTCTTT CSARVLRVYNTEAFF
few TRBD2 TRBJ2-1 TRBV29-1 TGCAGCGCCCCCCTAGCGGGGGGCTCCAATGAGCAGTTCTTC CSAPLAGGSNEQFF
few TRBD1 TRBJ2-7 TRBV12-3/TRBV12-4 TGTGCCAGCAGTCGACAGGGGCCCCGAGTCTCCTACGAGCAGTACTTC CASSRQGPRVSYEQYF
NA NA TRBJ1-1 TRBV20-1 TGCAGTCAGCCCAAACAGGGCAGCCCAGAAGCTTTCTTT CSQPKQGSPEAFF
few NA TRBJ2-1 TRBV7-2 TGTGCCAGCAGCTTTACAGGGTTGGAGCAGTTCTTC CASSFTGLEQFF
NA TRBD1 TRBJ1-3 TRBV20-1 TGCAGTGCCGGACAGGGAGCGGGAAACACCATATATTTT CSAGQGAGNTIYF
few NA TRBJ1-1 TRBV7-8 TGTGCCAGCAGCACGGGACACGAGGACACTGAAGCTTTCTTT CASSTGHEDTEAFF
few TRBD1 TRBJ2-7 TRBV29-1 TGCAGCGTCGGACAGGCTGATTACGAGCAGTACTTC CSVGQADYEQYF
few NA TRBJ2-1 TRBV19 TGTGCCAGTAGTATAGATCATGGGGGGAATGAGCAGTTCTTC CASSIDHGGNEQFF
few TRBD1 TRBJ1-6 TRBV6-6 TGTGCCAGCAGTCACTCGGGACAGGTTAATTCACCCCTCCACTTT CASSHSGQVNSPLHF
NA NA TRBJ1-2 TRBV20-1 TGCAGTGCTAGGGGCAGCACCTCTGTCAGCTACACCTTC CSARGSTSVSYTF
few NA TRBJ2-5 TRBV4-3 TGCGCCAGCAGCCCCGGAGGAAGGGGATGGGAGACCCAGTACTTC CASSPGGRGWETQYF
NA NA TRBJ2-2 TRBV9 TGTGCCAGCAGACCAGCTCAAGGGACCGGGGAGCTGTTTTTT CASRPAQGTGELFF
few NA TRBJ2-3 TRBV5-3 TGTGCCAGCAGCTCGGATGGGACCCCGCCAGATACGCAGTATTTT CASSSDGTPPDTQYF
few NA TRBJ1-5 TRBV19 TGTGCCAGTCGCAGGTCCAATCAGCCCCAGCATTTT CASRRSNQPQHF
few NA TRBJ1-4 TRBV7-2 TGTGCCAGCAGCCTCGGCGGGGTCTACGGGGATGAAAAACTGTTTTTT CASSLGGVYGDEKLFF
few NA TRBJ1-2 TRBV7-2 TGTGCCAGCAGCTTAGGGGGGGGCCACTATGGCTACACCTTC CASSLGGGHYGYTF
few NA TRBJ1-4 TRBV7-8 TGTGCCAGCAGCTTAGGTCCGGTAAAACTGTTTTTT CASSLGPVKLFF